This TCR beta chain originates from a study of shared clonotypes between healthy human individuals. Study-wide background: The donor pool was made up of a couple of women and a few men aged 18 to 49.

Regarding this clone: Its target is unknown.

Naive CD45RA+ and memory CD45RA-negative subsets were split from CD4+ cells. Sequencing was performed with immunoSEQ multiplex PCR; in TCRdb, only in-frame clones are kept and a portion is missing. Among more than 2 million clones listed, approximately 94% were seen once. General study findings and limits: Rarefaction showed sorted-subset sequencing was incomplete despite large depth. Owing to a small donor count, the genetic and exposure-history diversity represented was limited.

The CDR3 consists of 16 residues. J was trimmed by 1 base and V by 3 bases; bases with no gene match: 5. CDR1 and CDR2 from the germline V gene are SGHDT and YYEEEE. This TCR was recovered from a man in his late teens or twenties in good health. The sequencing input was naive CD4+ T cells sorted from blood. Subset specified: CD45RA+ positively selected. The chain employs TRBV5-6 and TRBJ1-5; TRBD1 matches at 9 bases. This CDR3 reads CASSSDRGDSNQPQHF. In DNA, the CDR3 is TGTGCCAGCAGCTCGGACAGGGGTGACAGCAATCAGCCCCAGCATTTT.